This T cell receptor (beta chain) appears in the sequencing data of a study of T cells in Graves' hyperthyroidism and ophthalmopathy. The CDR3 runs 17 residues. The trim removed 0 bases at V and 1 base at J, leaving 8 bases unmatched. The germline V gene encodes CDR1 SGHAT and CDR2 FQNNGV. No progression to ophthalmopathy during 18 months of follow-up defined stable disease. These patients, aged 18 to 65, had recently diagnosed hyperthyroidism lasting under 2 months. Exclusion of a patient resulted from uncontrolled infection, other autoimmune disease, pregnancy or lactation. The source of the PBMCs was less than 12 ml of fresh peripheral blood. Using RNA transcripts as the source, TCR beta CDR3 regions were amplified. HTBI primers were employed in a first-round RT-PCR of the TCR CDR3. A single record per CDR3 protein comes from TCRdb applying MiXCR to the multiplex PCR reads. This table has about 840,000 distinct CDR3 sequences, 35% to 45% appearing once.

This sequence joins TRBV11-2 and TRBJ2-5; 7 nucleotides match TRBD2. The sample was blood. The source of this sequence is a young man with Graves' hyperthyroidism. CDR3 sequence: CASSLDSGGGAQETQYF. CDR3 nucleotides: TGTGCCAGCAGCTTAGATTCGGGGGGAGGGGCCCAAGAGACCCAGTACTTC.